This is a list of T cell receptor beta chains from one sample in a study of cytomegalovirus exposure and HLA in healthy donors. Method: immunoSEQ multiplex PCR; TCRdb's copy keeps in-frame clones and lacks some. The table has under 120,000 clones, about 80% seen once; the top ten hold 3.1%. The sequencing input was PBMCs. All receptors derive from a woman aged 40 to 50 in good health and CMV-seronegative. Both conserved end residues are part of each CDR3. The D gene is left open where the match is weak. Some rows have no size entry. The others give once, few or many, or a class for an expanded clone.

CASSLGASGGFSADTQYF	TGTGCCAGCAGCTTAGGGGCTAGCGGGGGCTTCTCAGCAGATACGCAGTATTTT	18	TRBV7-9	TRBJ2-3	TRBD2	-
CATSLLQGGGYGYTF	TGTGCCACCAGCCTCTTACAGGGTGGAGGCTATGGCTACACCTTC	15	TRBV15	TRBJ1-2	-	-
CASSIGQGIYEQYF	TGTGCCAGCAGCATCGGACAGGGGATATACGAGCAGTACTTC	14	TRBV5-6	TRBJ2-7	TRBD1	once
CASRGRYLRGVNYDYTF	TGTGCCAGCAGGGGGAGATACCTACGGGGAGTTAACTATGACTACACCTTC	17	TRBV27	TRBJ1-2	-	-
CASGTGLAGTNEQFF	TGTGCTAGTGGGACCGGACTAGCGGGGACTAATGAGCAGTTCTTC	15	TRBV12-5	TRBJ2-1	TRBD2	-
CASSIEGGAYNEQFF	TGTGCCAGTAGTATAGAGGGAGGGGCCTACAATGAGCAGTTCTTC	15	TRBV19	TRBJ2-1	TRBD2	-
CASSYSGQVVYEQYF	TGTGCCAGCAGTTACTCTGGCCAGGTGGTCTACGAGCAGTACTTC	15	TRBV6-5	TRBJ2-7	-	-
CAIRRGQGTRGYTF	TGTGCCATCAGGAGGGGACAGGGGACTCGGGGCTACACCTTC	14	TRBV10-3	TRBJ1-2	TRBD1	medium-sized
CASRGVRTYEQYF	TGTGCCAGCAGGGGAGTGAGGACCTACGAGCAGTACTTC	13	TRBV21-1	TRBJ2-7	-	-
CAISESSGVETQYF	TGTGCCATCAGTGAGTCCAGCGGGGTGGAGACCCAGTACTTC	14	TRBV10-3	TRBJ2-5	TRBD2	-
CASSFGQGSYNSPLHF	TGTGCCAGCAGTTTTGGACAGGGCTCCTATAATTCACCCCTCCACTTT	16	TRBV28	TRBJ1-6	TRBD1	-
CASSSQASGANVLTF	TGTGCCAGCAGTTCTCAGGCCTCTGGGGCCAACGTCCTGACTTTC	15	TRBV6-5	TRBJ2-6	-	-
CASSQDLASGNNEQFF	TGTGCCAGCAGCCAAGATCTGGCTAGCGGAAACAATGAGCAGTTCTTC	16	TRBV4-2	TRBJ2-1	TRBD2	few
CASSELGDRGNNEQFF	TGCGCCAGCAGTGAACTTGGGGACAGGGGAAACAATGAGCAGTTCTTC	16	TRBV10-1	TRBJ2-1	TRBD1	-
CASSDTIAGAFYNEQFF	TGTGCCAGCAGTGACACAATAGCGGGAGCCTTCTACAATGAGCAGTTCTTC	17	TRBV25-1	TRBJ2-1	TRBD2	-
CASSAGTVSPLHF	TGTGCCAGTAGTGCCGGGACAGTTTCACCCCTCCACTTT	13	TRBV19	TRBJ1-6	TRBD1	-
CASSEYSRVGEQYF	TGTGCCAGCAGTGAGTACTCCAGGGTGGGCGAGCAGTACTTC	14	TRBV6-1	TRBJ2-7	-	-
CASRPSPRLAGGGSGDTQYF	TGTGCCAGCAGACCCTCCCCTCGACTAGCGGGGGGGGGATCGGGAGATACGCAGTATTTT	20	TRBV28	TRBJ2-3	TRBD2	few
CASSLKRAPPRGGYTF	TGTGCCAGCAGTTTAAAGCGTGCGCCCCCGCGGGGTGGCTACACCTTC	16	TRBV27	TRBJ1-2	-	-
CASSQAPAGSSYNEQFF	TGCGCCAGCAGCCAAGCCCCAGCGGGCTCCTCCTACAATGAGCAGTTCTTC	17	TRBV4-3	TRBJ2-1	-	-
CASRSGTGRNQPQHF	TGTGCCAGTAGATCCGGGACAGGTCGCAATCAGCCCCAGCATTTT	15	TRBV2	TRBJ1-5	TRBD1	-
CASSHSSGGRTYNEQFF	TGCGCCAGCAGCCACTCGTCAGGGGGGAGGACCTACAATGAGCAGTTCTTC	17	TRBV4-3	TRBJ2-1	-	-
CAISRSGVAFF	TGTGCCATCAGTCGATCAGGGGTAGCTTTCTTT	11	TRBV10-3	TRBJ1-1	-	-
CASSSTIRVSYNEQFF	TGTGCCAGCAGCTCGACTATAAGAGTTTCCTACAATGAGCAGTTCTTC	16	TRBV7-8	TRBJ2-1	-	-
CASRGTSGTANTGELFF	TGCGCCAGCAGAGGGACTAGCGGGACCGCGAACACCGGGGAGCTGTTTTTT	17	TRBV10-2	TRBJ2-2	TRBD2	-
CASSEPEGAVIDQETQYF	TGTGCCAGCAGTGAACCGGAGGGAGCGGTTATAGACCAAGAGACCCAGTACTTC	18	TRBV2	TRBJ2-5	-	-
CASSLPLGSPVTDTQYF	TGTGCCAGCAGCTTACCTTTAGGGAGTCCAGTCACAGATACGCAGTATTTT	17	TRBV7-2	TRBJ2-3	-	-
CASSRDREIEAFF	TGCGCCAGCAGCCGGGACCGGGAGATTGAAGCTTTCTTT	13	TRBV4-1	TRBJ1-1	-	-
CSVPSNYGYTF	TGCAGCGTTCCCAGTAACTATGGCTACACCTTC	11	TRBV29-1	TRBJ1-2	-	few
CASKSPGSQETQYF	TGTGCCAGCAAATCACCCGGGTCGCAAGAGACCCAGTACTTC	14	TRBV28	TRBJ2-5	-	-
CSVAGGVRDTQYF	TGCAGCGTTGCGGGCGGGGTACGAGATACGCAGTATTTT	13	TRBV29-1	TRBJ2-3	-	-
CASSHGASGTRMYEQFF	TGTGCCAGTTCCCATGGGGCTAGCGGAACCCGTATGTATGAGCAGTTCTTC	17	TRBV19	TRBJ2-1	TRBD2	-
CASSQGRTTYNSPLHF	TGCGCCAGCAGCCAGGGGCGTACAACCTATAATTCACCCCTCCACTTT	16	TRBV4-3	TRBJ1-6	-	-
CSVVVALADTYNEQFF	TGCAGCGTTGTCGTCGCCCTAGCGGATACCTACAATGAGCAGTTCTTC	16	TRBV29-1	TRBJ2-1	TRBD2	-
CASSISGGADTQYF	TGTGCCAGCAGCATTAGCGGGGGGGCAGATACGCAGTATTTT	14	TRBV7-7	TRBJ2-3	TRBD2	-
CAYGLAGNSYEQYF	TGTGCCTACGGACTAGCGGGAAACTCCTACGAGCAGTACTTC	14	TRBV30	TRBJ2-7	TRBD2	-
CASKEAGPYEQYF	TGTGCCAGCAAAGAAGCGGGACCCTACGAGCAGTACTTC	13	TRBV6-6	TRBJ2-7	TRBD2	-
CASTQGFDEQYF	TGTGCCAGCACGCAGGGGTTTGACGAGCAGTACTTC	12	TRBV2	TRBJ2-7	-	-
CASSLIAGGLGETQYF	TGTGCCAGCAGCTTAATAGCGGGAGGGCTCGGGGAGACCCAGTACTTC	16	TRBV7-2	TRBJ2-5	TRBD2	-
CASSQDLGTSMHNEQFF	TGTGCCAGCAGCCAAGATCTGGGGACTAGTATGCACAATGAGCAGTTCTTC	17	TRBV4-2	TRBJ2-1	TRBD2	-
CASSYRDRENQPQHF	TGTGCCAGCAGCTACCGGGACAGGGAGAATCAGCCCCAGCATTTT	15	TRBV7-8	TRBJ1-5	TRBD1	-
CASSFRVAFSYNEQFF	TGTGCCAGTAGTTTCCGGGTAGCTTTCTCCTACAATGAGCAGTTCTTC	16	TRBV19	TRBJ2-1	-	-